This T cell receptor (beta chain) was profiled in a study of T cell responses to AZD1222 COVID-19 vaccine. Germline V gives CDR1 GTSNPN, CDR2 SVGIG (reference sequence). Germline trimming cut 3 bases from V and 7 bases from J; bases unmatched to any gene: 17. This CDR3 is built from 18 residues. TCRdb's table, derived via immunoSEQ multiplex PCR, lists solely in-frame clones and lacks some. Of around 120,000 clones in the sample, roughly 90% were seen once. About this clone itself: Its specificity is not known.

The study's findings and limits: Baseline seropositivity characterized only a handful of AZD1222 recipients. The breadth and depth of Spike-specific TCRs increased once two AZD1222 doses had been given. The CD4 TCRs associated with vaccination extended across spike and predominated at 160-218 and 743-854. The sample set comprised mostly white British donors with more females, and clonal diversity was possibly underestimated.

This receptor was taken from an adult who received the AZD1222 COVID-19 vaccine. The chain employs TRBV30 and TRBJ1-6; 8 bases agree with TRBD1. The sequencing here drew on peripheral blood, taken 28 days after the second AZD1222 dose. Here the CDR3 reads CAWRGEYSQGALNSPLHF. Here the CDR3 DNA reads TGTGCCTGGAGAGGGGAATACTCCCAGGGGGCTCTCAATTCACCCCTCCACTTT.